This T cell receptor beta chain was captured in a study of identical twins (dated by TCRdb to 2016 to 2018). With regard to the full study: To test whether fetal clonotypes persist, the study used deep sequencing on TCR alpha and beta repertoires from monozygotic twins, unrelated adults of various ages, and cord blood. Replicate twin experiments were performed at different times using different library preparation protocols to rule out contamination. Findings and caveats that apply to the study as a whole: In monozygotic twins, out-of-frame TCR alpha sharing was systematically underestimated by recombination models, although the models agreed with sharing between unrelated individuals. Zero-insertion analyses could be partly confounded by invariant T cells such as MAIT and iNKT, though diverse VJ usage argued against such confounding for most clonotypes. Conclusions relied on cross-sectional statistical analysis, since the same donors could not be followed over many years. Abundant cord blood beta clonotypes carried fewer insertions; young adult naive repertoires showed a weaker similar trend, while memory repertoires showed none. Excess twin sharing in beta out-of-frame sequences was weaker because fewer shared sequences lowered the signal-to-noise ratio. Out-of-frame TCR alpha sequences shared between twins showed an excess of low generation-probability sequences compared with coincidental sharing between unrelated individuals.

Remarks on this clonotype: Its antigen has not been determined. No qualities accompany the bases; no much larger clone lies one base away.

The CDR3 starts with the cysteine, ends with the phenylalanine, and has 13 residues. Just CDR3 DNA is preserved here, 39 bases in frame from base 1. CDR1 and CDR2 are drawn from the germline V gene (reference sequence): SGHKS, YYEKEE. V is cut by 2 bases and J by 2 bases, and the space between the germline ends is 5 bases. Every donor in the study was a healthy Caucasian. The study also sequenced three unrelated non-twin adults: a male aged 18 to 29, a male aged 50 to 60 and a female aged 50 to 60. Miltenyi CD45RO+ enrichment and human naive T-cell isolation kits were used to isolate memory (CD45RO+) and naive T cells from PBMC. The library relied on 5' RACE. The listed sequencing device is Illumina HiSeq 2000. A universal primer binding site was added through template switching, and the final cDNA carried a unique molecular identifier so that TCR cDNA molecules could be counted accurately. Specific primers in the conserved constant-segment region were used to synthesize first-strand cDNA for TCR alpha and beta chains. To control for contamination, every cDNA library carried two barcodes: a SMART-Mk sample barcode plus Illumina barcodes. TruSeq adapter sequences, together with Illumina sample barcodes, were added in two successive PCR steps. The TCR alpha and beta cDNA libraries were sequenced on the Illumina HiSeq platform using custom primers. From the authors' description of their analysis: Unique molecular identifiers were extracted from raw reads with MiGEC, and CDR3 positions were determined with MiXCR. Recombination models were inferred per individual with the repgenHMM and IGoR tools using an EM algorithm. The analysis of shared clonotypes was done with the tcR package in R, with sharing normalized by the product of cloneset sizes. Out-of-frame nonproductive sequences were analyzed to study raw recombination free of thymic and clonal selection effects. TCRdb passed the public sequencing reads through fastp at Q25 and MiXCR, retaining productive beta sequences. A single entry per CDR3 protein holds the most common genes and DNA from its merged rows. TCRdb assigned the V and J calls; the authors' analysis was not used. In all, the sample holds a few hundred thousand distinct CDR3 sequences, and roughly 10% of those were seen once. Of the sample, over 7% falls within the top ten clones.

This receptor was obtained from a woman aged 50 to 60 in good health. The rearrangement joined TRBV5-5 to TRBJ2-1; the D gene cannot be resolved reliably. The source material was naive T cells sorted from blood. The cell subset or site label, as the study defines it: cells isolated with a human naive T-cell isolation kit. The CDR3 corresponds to CASSFNPYNEQFF. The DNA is TGTGCCAGCAGCTTCAATCCCTACAATGAGCAGTTCTTC.